One and the same sample provided the 3 T cell receptor beta chains below, sequenced in a study of OX40 agonist ivuxolimab in advanced cancers. Sequencing used immunoSEQ multiplex PCR; TCRdb keeps in-frame clones, though not all of them. The profile shows just over 90,000 clones, roughly 92% of them singletons. The sample in question was CD4+ or CD8+ T cells sorted from blood, obtained in a trial of the OX40 agonist ivuxolimab. The receptor source for this set is an adult with an advanced solid tumor such as melanoma, head and neck, liver or kidney cancer.

The rearrangement links TRBV6-6 to TRBJ1-1; D unresolved. Germline lookup yields CDR1 MNHNY and CDR2 SVGAGI (reference sequence). This CDR3 is built from 13 residues. The ends were cut back, 4 bases at V and 1 base at J, with 7 bases in the middle. The CDR3 sequence is CASSFESNTEAFF. The CDR3 DNA sequence: TGTGCCAGCAGTTTTGAGTCGAACACTGAAGCTTTCTTT.

A few counts support this clone. The chain joins TRBV2 to TRBJ1-1; D not certain. Germline V gives CDR1 SNHLY, CDR2 FYNNEI. V lost 3 bases and J 0 bases, leaving 5 bases between the germline ends. The length of the CDR3 is 13 residues. CDR3 amino acids: CASSDGVNTEAFF. The CDR3 DNA reads as TGTGCCAGCAGTGATGGGGTGAACACTGAAGCTTTCTTT.

J is TRBJ1-1 and V is TRBV6-1; possibly TRBD1 for D (5 bases). Germline CDR1 MNHNS, CDR2 SASEGT. The germline V and J ends were trimmed by 2 bases and 5 bases, with 9 bases remaining between them. This CDR3 is 13 amino acids long. The CDR3, as DNA: TGTGCCAGCAGTGAACAGGGACGGACTGAAGCTTTCTTT. This translates into CASSEQGRTEAFF.